A selection of T cell receptor beta chains follows, all from one sample in a study of cytomegalovirus exposure and HLA in healthy donors. Sequenced by immunoSEQ multiplex PCR; TCRdb stores in-frame clones only, minus some. The profile shows more than 95,000 clones, about 80% of them singletons. The sequenced sample consisted of PBMCs. Receptors originate from a man younger than 45 in good health and CMV-seropositive. Each CDR3 is given with its conserved first and last residue. A D gene is named only where the DNA matches it firmly. Rows give clone size only sometimes, using once, few, many, or a class for an expanded clone.

clone_size d_call j_call v_call cdr3_nt cdr3_aa
. . TRBJ2-3 TRBV4-3 TGCGCCAGCAGCCAAGAATTCGGACTGCCTAGCACAGATACGCAGTATTTT CASSQEFGLPSTDTQYF
. . TRBJ2-6 TRBV4-1 TGCGCCAGCAGCATAGTAATGGTCTCTGGGGCCAACGTCCTGACTTTC CASSIVMVSGANVLTF
. TRBD1 TRBJ2-7 TRBV7-7 TGTGCTAGCAGCGTGGGACAGAGAGGTTACGAGCAGTACTTC CASSVGQRGYEQYF
. . TRBJ1-2 TRBV6-5 TGTGCCAACACAGGTTTCGCCTATGGCTACACCTTC CANTGFAYGYTF
. TRBD1 TRBJ2-7 TRBV5-8 TGTGCCAGCAGCTTAACCCAGGGGGCGGCCGAGCAGTACTTC CASSLTQGAAEQYF
. TRBD1 TRBJ2-1 TRBV5-1 TGCGCCAGCAGCATGGGACAGGGGGCCGGAAACAATGAGCAGTTCTTC CASSMGQGAGNNEQFF
. . TRBJ2-2 TRBV7-2 TGTGCCAGCAGCTTGAGGATCGGGGAGCTGTTTTTT CASSLRIGELFF
. . TRBJ2-7 TRBV30 TGTGCCTGGACCCGGGACTTAGACTCCTACGAGCAGTACTTC CAWTRDLDSYEQYF
. . TRBJ2-1 TRBV4-1 TGCGCCAGCAGCCCTCGGGAAGCCGGGCTGAGGTCCGATGAGCAGTTCTTC CASSPREAGLRSDEQFF
. . TRBJ2-7 TRBV11-3 TGTGCCAGCAGCCGGGACACGTCCTACGAGCAGTACTTC CASSRDTSYEQYF
. . TRBJ1-2 TRBV2 TGTGCCAGCGGAGCCTCACCGAACTATGGCTACACCTTC CASGASPNYGYTF
. . TRBJ2-1 TRBV7-9 TGTGCCAGCACCTTTCCGGGACAAGACAACAATGAGCAGTTCTTC CASTFPGQDNNEQFF
. TRBD1 TRBJ2-2 TRBV28 TGTGCCAGCACCCTTTACGGACAGGGGGCCACCGGGGAGCTGTTTTTT CASTLYGQGATGELFF
. TRBD2 TRBJ2-7 TRBV9 TGTGCCAGCAGCGTGGGAGGGGAAAGACCCTACGAGCAGTACTTC CASSVGGERPYEQYF
. TRBD1 TRBJ1-2 TRBV4-1 TGCGCCAGCAGCCAAAGGGGCCCGCAATGGCTCGACAGGGTCTTCTACGGCTACACCTTC CASSQRGPQWLDRVFYGYTF
. TRBD1 TRBJ2-7 TRBV29-1 TGCAGCGCCGTGATACTCGACAGGGGGTACTCCTACGAGCAGTACTTC CSAVILDRGYSYEQYF
. TRBD2 TRBJ2-3 TRBV5-1 TGCGCCAGCAGCTTGAGGCGGGAGAGTGGCACAGATACGCAGTATTTT CASSLRRESGTDTQYF
few . TRBJ1-6 TRBV7-2 TGTGCCAGCAGGCATACAGGGTCTGGACCCCTCCACTTT CASRHTGSGPLHF
. TRBD1 TRBJ1-2 TRBV9 TGTGCCAGCAGCGCTCTCGGACAGGGGTTTCTTGGCTACACCTTC CASSALGQGFLGYTF
. . TRBJ2-7 TRBV19 TGTGCCAGTAGTAGTCGGACTGGACGCCTCGAGCAGTACTTC CASSSRTGRLEQYF
. TRBD2 TRBJ2-1 TRBV18 TGTGCCAGCTCACCACCGTCTAGCGGGAGGGGCGATGAGCAGTTCTTC CASSPPSSGRGDEQFF
. TRBD2 TRBJ2-3 TRBV18 TGTGCCAGCTCACCCCCTAGCGGGGGGGCCATAAAAAAAGATACGCAGTATTTT CASSPPSGGAIKKDTQYF
few . TRBJ1-1 TRBV6-4 TGTGCCAGCAGCCCACAGGGAGAGAACACTGAAGCTTTCTTT CASSPQGENTEAFF
. . TRBJ1-2 TRBV9 TGTGCCAGCAGCGTAGGCGGACATAACGGAGATGGCTACACCTTC CASSVGGHNGDGYTF
. TRBD1 TRBJ1-1 TRBV30 TGTGCCTGGCGTACAGGGGGGGTAAACACTGAAGCTTTCTTT CAWRTGGVNTEAFF
. . TRBJ1-2 TRBV6-1 TGTGCCAGCATCCCGGGGGGTAACTATGGCTACACCTTC CASIPGGNYGYTF
few . TRBJ2-3 TRBV25-1 TGTGCCAGCAGTGAAAGAGGGCGGGGGCGCACAGATACGCAGTATTTT CASSERGRGRTDTQYF
. . TRBJ2-1 TRBV6-5 TGTGCCAGCAGGATGACTCCGAGCTCCTACAATGAGCAGTTCTTC CASRMTPSSYNEQFF
. TRBD2 TRBJ2-1 TRBV10-3 TGTGCCATCAGTTCTCTACTAGCGGGGGACGACAATGAGCAGTTCTTC CAISSLLAGDDNEQFF
once . TRBJ1-3 TRBV25-1 TGTGCCAGCAGCAGGTATTCTGGAAACACCATATATTTT CASSRYSGNTIYF
. . TRBJ1-2 TRBV5-4 TGTGCCAGCAACCCGGGCGGGGAGGCGGATGGCTACACCTTC CASNPGGEADGYTF
few . TRBJ1-4 TRBV19 TGTGCCAGTAACGAAGGAGGAAGTAATGAAAAACTGTTTTTT CASNEGGSNEKLFF